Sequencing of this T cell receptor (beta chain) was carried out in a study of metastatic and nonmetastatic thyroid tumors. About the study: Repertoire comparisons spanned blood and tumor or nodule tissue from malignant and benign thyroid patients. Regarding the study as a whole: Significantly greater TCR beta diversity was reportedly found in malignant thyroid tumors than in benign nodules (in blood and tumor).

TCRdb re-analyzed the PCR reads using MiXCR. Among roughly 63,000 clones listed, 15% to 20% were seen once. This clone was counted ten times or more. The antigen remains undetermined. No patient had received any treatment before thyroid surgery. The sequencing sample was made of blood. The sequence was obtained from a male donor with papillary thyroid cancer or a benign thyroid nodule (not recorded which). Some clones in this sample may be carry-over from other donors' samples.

Here the CDR3 reads CASKGLPYNEQFF. The CDR3 coding sequence is TGCGCCAGCAAAGGATTGCCCTACAATGAGCAGTTCTTC. The chain carries TRBV5-1 and TRBJ2-1; D is undetermined. The CDR3 spans 13 residues. V lost 6 bases to trimming and J lost 2 bases, with 9 bases between them. The germline V gene has CDR1 SGHRS and CDR2 YFSETQ.